This TCR beta chain was documented in a study of cytotoxic CD8 clonotypes in ibrutinib-treated CLL. Sequenced by immunoSEQ multiplex PCR; TCRdb stores in-frame clones only, minus some. Among over 150,000 clones, approximately 80% were seen once, and the ten largest hold roughly 2%. CDR3 length: 16 amino acids. Trimming removed 5 bases from V and 4 bases from J; junction bases left unmatched: 7. Germline loops: CDR1 MNHEY, CDR2 SMNVEV (reference sequence). This clone was found once. V usage is TRBV27 and J usage is TRBJ2-2; TRBD2 matches at 10 bases. The sample was PBMCs, taken after 12 months of ibrutinib treatment. The clonotype comes from a human donor with chronic lymphocytic leukemia. This CDR3 reads CASSPYSGGITGELFF. The CDR3, as DNA: TGTGCCAGCAGTCCCTATAGCGGGGGGATCACCGGGGAGCTGTTTTTT.